These 30 T cell receptor beta chains were sequenced from one sample in a study of T cell repertoires in aging, cancer and after chemotherapy. TCR beta rearrangements were amplified from peripheral blood genomic DNA. A mixed TRB-A/B primer pool amplified rearranged TRB by multiplex touch-down PCR. MiXCR was run by TCRdb on the multiplex PCR reads, yielding one entry per CDR3 protein. The repertoire consists of about 12,000 distinct CDR3 sequences, with 31% occurring once and the leading ten covering 10%. The sample taken for sequencing was blood. The source of these receptors is a human donor in good health. The donor label of this sample is uncertain.

This rearrangement joins TRBV19 to TRBJ1-5, with 11 bases fitting TRBD1. V trimming: 3 bases; J trimming: 5 bases; junction bases outside the gene matches: 6. Germline V gene lookup returns CDR1 LNHDA and CDR2 SQIVND (reference sequence). The CDR3 contains 16 residues. This CDR3 reads CASSIGQGARDQPQHF. The CDR3 DNA follows: TGTGCCAGTAGTATCGGACAGGGGGCGCGGGATCAGCCCCAGCATTTT. Drawing the rest from reference TRBV19 and TRBJ1-5, the complete variable domain is DGGITQSPKYLFRKEGQNVTLSCEQNLNHDAMYWYRQDPGQGLRLIYYSQIVNDFQKGDIAEGYSVSREKKESFPLTVTSAQKNPTAFYLCASSIGQGARDQPQHFGDGTRLSIL.

The table lists this clonotype with a count of one. J is TRBJ2-7 and V is TRBV12-3 or TRBV12-4; the D gene is possibly TRBD2 (5 bases). Trimming removed 4 bases at V and 0 bases at J, with 19 bases between. The CDR3 covers 17 residues. The CDR3: CASSYSTRDPSSYEQYF. CDR3 nucleotide sequence: TGTGCCAGCAGTTACTCAACTCGGGATCCTTCCTCCTACGAGCAGTACTTC.

This clonotype is medium-sized in the sample. The chain couples TRBV6-5 to TRBJ2-2, with D possibly TRBD1 on 6 matching bases. V was trimmed by 6 bases and J by 2 bases, leaving 22 bases between them. Germline V gene sequence: CDR1 MNHEY, CDR2 SVGAGI. This CDR3 comprises 18 residues. CDR3 in DNA: TGTGCCAGCAGCCACCTCGCTCCGGGACACCCTAACACCGGGGAGCTGTTTTTT. Its protein is CASSHLAPGHPNTGELFF.

The rearrangement links TRBV7-6 to TRBJ2-3; D ambiguous. Germline CDR1 and CDR2: SGHVS and FNYEAQ. The CDR3 is 16 residues long. Trimming shortened V by 5 bases and J by 3 bases, and 18 bases separated the two germline ends. This chain's CDR3 is CASSIAGPGGTDTQYF. CDR3 sequence (DNA): TGTGCCAGCAGCATCGCCGGGCCCGGTGGAACAGATACGCAGTATTTT.

The sample holds a few counts of this clonotype. The chain recombines TRBV18 with TRBJ1-1; unclear D gene. From germline, CDR1 is KGHSH and CDR2 LQKENI. This CDR3 is 13 amino acids long. Trimming removed 3 bases from V and 0 bases from J, with 5 bases in between. The CDR3 nucleotides are TGTGCCAGCTCACCGAAGGTGAACACTGAAGCTTTCTTT. Encoded protein: CASSPKVNTEAFF.

This clonotype ranks as medium-sized. The chain combines TRBV27 with TRBJ2-2, with TRBD1 as a possible D gene (5 bases). Germline CDR1 and CDR2: MNHEY and SMNVEV (reference sequence). The ends were cut back, 3 bases at V and 3 bases at J, with 8 bases in the middle. The CDR3 contains 14 residues. The CDR3 region has the DNA TGTGCCAGCAGTTTCGCAGGGTACACCGGGGAGCTGTTTTTT. This codes for CASSFAGYTGELFF.

This clonotype has a handful of counts. The rearrangement links TRBV19 to TRBJ2-1, with 8 bases that match TRBD2. Trimming took 3 bases from V and 6 from J; bases not matched to a gene: 10. The CDR3 has 16 amino acids. Looked up from germline, CDR1 is LNHDA and CDR2 is SQIVND (reference sequence). CDR3 protein: CASSIVGGLGVNEQFF. The DNA of the CDR3 is TGTGCCAGTAGTATTGTGGGGGGACTAGGAGTCAATGAGCAGTTCTTC.

This CDR3 reads CASKTRLVQETQYF. The CDR3 nucleotides read TGTGCCAGCAAAACCCGACTGGTCCAAGAGACCCAGTACTTC. The chain combines TRBV12-3 or TRBV12-4 with TRBJ2-5; D remains unclear. The CDR3 spans 14 residues. The V gene lost 7 bases and the J gene lost 1 base, with 13 bases spanning the gap.

As for this clonotype: A read error may account for a junction end that differs from germline. The chain uses TRBV15 and TRBJ2-3; D uncertain. The CDR3 covers 17 residues. Germline lookup yields CDR1 LNHNV and CDR2 YYDKDF (reference sequence). CDR3 DNA: TGTGCCACCAGCAGAGAATACAGAATTCCTAACACAAATACGCAGTATTTT. It specifies CATSREYRIPNTNTQYF.

The gene calls are TRBV6-4 and TRBJ2-1; 11 bases are a match to TRBD2. The CDR3 loop spans 15 amino acids. Germline V CDR1 and CDR2: MRHNA, SNTAGT. Losses at the gene ends were 6 bases for V and 7 bases for J; bases not matched to a gene: 8. The CDR3 here is CASSLLAGANNEQFF. CDR3 in DNA: TGTGCCAGCAGCCTACTAGCGGGAGCGAATAATGAGCAGTTCTTC.

This rearrangement joins TRBV29-1 to TRBJ2-5, with D possibly being TRBD1 or TRBD2 (5 bases each). Per germline, CDR1 SQVTM and CDR2 ANQGSEA. Trimming removed 6 bases from V and 4 bases from J, with 15 bases in between. The CDR3 is made up of 13 amino acids. The CDR3 reads CSVPTPGRETQYF. CDR3 bases: TGCAGCGTACCTACCCCAGGGAGAGAGACCCAGTACTTC. Based on the CDR3 plus reference TRBV29-1 and TRBJ2-5, the full variable domain is SAVISQKPSRDICQRGTSLTIQCQVDSQVTMMFWYRQQPGQSLTLIATANQGSEATYESGFVIDKFPISRPNLTFSTLTVSNMSPEDSSIYLCSVPTPGRETQYFGPGTRLLVL.

The table lists this clonotype with a few counts. This rearrangement joins TRBV12-3 or TRBV12-4 to TRBJ2-2; 8 bases align to TRBD2. The V segment lost 6 bases and the J segment 1 base; nucleotides outside the gene matches: 1. The CDR3 has 14 amino acids. Here the CDR3 DNA reads TGTGCCAGCAGACTAGCGGAGAACACCGGGGAGCTGTTTTTT. Residues: CASRLAENTGELFF.

This clonotype was counted a few times. V and J are TRBV27 and TRBJ2-7; D possibly corresponds to TRBD1 (6 bases). V lost 6 bases to trimming and J lost 7 bases, with 22 bases between them. In germline, CDR1 is MNHEY, CDR2 SMNVEV (reference sequence). This CDR3 comprises 15 residues. CDR3 bases: TGTGCCAGCAGGGGATCCGGGACACCCCTCTGGGAGCAGTACTTC. It encodes CASRGSGTPLWEQYF.

V and J are TRBV20-1 and TRBJ2-1; D remains unclear. Germline CDR1 and CDR2: DFQATT and SNEGSKA (reference sequence). V was clipped by 0 bases and J by 5 bases, with 14 bases between them. The CDR3 spans 15 residues. The CDR3 nucleotides read TGCAGTGCTAGAGATTTTAGGCTAGTTGACAATGAGCAGTTCTTC. It encodes CSARDFRLVDNEQFF.

The table lists this clonotype with a few counts. The chain combines TRBV7-9 with TRBJ1-1; 8 bases line up with TRBD1. J lost 1 base, V lost 0 bases, and 7 bases had no gene match. Germline CDR1 and CDR2: SEHNR and FQNEAQ (reference sequence). This CDR3 has 17 amino acids. CDR3 loop: CASSLAPRGPRNTEAFF. CDR3 nucleotide sequence: TGTGCCAGCAGCTTAGCCCCCAGGGGGCCCAGGAACACTGAAGCTTTCTTT. Drawing the rest from reference TRBV7-9 and TRBJ1-1, the complete variable domain is DTGVSQNPRHKITKRGQNVTFRCDPISEHNRLYWYRQTLGQGPEFLTYFQNEAQLEKSRLLSDRFSAERPKGSFSTLEIQRTEQGDSAMYLCASSLAPRGPRNTEAFFGQGTRLTVV.

Concerning this clonotype: Germline is not matched at one junction end, which may reflect a read error. CDR3 loop: CASSLVGGWLVF. The CDR3 region has the DNA TGTGCCAGCAGTTTAGTGGGTGGCTGGCTAGTCTTC. V gene TRBV12-3 or TRBV12-4 combines with J gene TRBJ2-1; D gene ambiguous. The CDR3 is made up of 12 amino acids.

J is TRBJ2-5 and V is TRBV7-2, with D possibly TRBD2 on 5 matching bases. Trimming cost V 3 bases and J 7 bases, with 12 bases left between them. This CDR3 comprises 13 residues. Germline CDR1 is SGHTA and CDR2 is FQGNSA. CDR3 residues: CASSLDSTLTQYF. CDR3 in DNA: TGTGCCAGCAGCTTGGACTCCACTCTGACCCAGTACTTC.

The genes are TRBV6-6 and TRBJ2-7, with a weak D call TRBD1 (6 bases). The V and J ends lost 2 bases and 6 bases respectively, with 11 bases between them. This CDR3 comprises 13 residues. The germline CDR1 and CDR2 sequences are MNHNY and SVGAGI (reference sequence). CDR3 region: CASSYPQGFEQYF. CDR3 DNA: TGTGCCAGCAGTTACCCTCAGGGGTTCGAGCAGTACTTC.

This clonotype has only a few counts. The chain joins TRBV5-3 to TRBJ2-3; D not resolved. TRBV5-3 is classed as an ORF, of uncertain function. The V and J ends lost 5 bases and 2 bases respectively, with 12 bases between them. The CDR3 sequence is 14 residues long. CDR3 region: CARRVYEATDTQYF. CDR3 sequence (DNA): TGTGCCAGAAGGGTATACGAAGCCACAGATACGCAGTATTTT.

This clonotype was observed a handful of times. The chain recombines TRBV12-3 or TRBV12-4 with TRBJ2-5; TRBD2 aligns across 7 bases. The CDR3 totals 14 residues. J was trimmed by 1 base and V by 2 bases; bases with no gene match: 1. As DNA, the CDR3 is TGTGCCAGCAGTTTATCTAGCGGCCAAGAGACCCAGTACTTC. Amino acids: CASSLSSGQETQYF.

This clonotype was detected only once. V and J are TRBV19 and TRBJ1-2; TRBD1 aligns across 9 bases. The trim removed 6 bases at V and 7 bases at J, leaving 12 bases unmatched. The germline gives CDR1 LNHDA, CDR2 SQIVND (reference sequence). The CDR3 runs 15 residues. CDR3 region: CASSAGTGFISGYTF. The CDR3 DNA is TGTGCCAGTAGCGCCGGGACAGGGTTTATCTCTGGCTACACCTTC.

The sample holds a few counts of this clonotype. V and J are TRBV30 and TRBJ1-1, with D hard to call. With 4 bases removed from V and 4 bases from J, the gap between germline ends came to 7 bases. Germline V gives CDR1 GTSNPN, CDR2 SVGIG (reference sequence). This CDR3 is 11 amino acids long. In nucleotides, the CDR3 is TGTGCCTGGATTGTGGGCACTGAAGCTTTCTTT. Amino acids: CAWIVGTEAFF.

This clonotype was observed a few times. The chain couples TRBV6-1 to TRBJ1-2; no reliable D call. Germline CDR1 MNHNS, CDR2 SASEGT. V lost 3 bases and J lost 5, with 7 bases in between. This CDR3 has 12 residues. CDR3 DNA: TGTGCCAGCAGTGAGTGGAGTTATGGCTACACCTTC. Translating it yields CASSEWSYGYTF.

V and J are TRBV20-1 and TRBJ1-5; D may be TRBD1 (5 bases). The CDR3 contains 13 residues. Between the trimmed V and J ends, which lost 6 bases and 6 bases, there was a span of 15 bases. The germline V gene encodes CDR1 DFQATT and CDR2 SNEGSKA (reference sequence). CDR3: CSAARGRGQPQHF. In DNA form, the CDR3 reads TGCAGTGCAGCCCGGGGGAGGGGTCAGCCCCAGCATTTT.

The V gene is TRBV7-6, the J gene TRBJ2-5; D is unresolved. Trimming pared 2 bases from V and 7 bases from J, leaving 8 bases between. Germline CDR1 reads SGHVS; CDR2 reads FNYEAQ. The length of the CDR3 is 12 residues. CDR3 amino acids: CASSLYSATQYF. The CDR3 DNA sequence: TGTGCCAGCAGCTTATACAGCGCGACCCAGTACTTC.

In this sample, this clonotype is medium-sized. This sequence joins TRBV6-5 and TRBJ2-7, with TRBD1 as a possible D gene (6 bases). This CDR3 contains 13 residues. The V gene lost 6 bases and the J gene lost 2 bases, with 11 bases spanning the gap. Per the germline V gene, CDR1 is MNHEY and CDR2 is SVGAGI. The CDR3 sequence: CASRGQGPYEQYF. CDR3 nucleotides: TGTGCCAGCAGGGGGCAGGGGCCCTACGAGCAGTACTTC.

This clonotype was recorded a few times. Here the CDR3 DNA reads TGTGCCAGCAGCCTCCAACGGGGGGGTGGCTACACCTTC. Amino acid sequence: CASSLQRGGGYTF. This chain joins TRBV6-5 and TRBJ1-2, with a possible D match to TRBD1 (5 bases). The V gene's germline CDR1 is MNHEY and CDR2 SVGAGI. The CDR3 extends over 13 amino acids. The V end was cut by 6 bases, the J end by 7 bases, with 15 bases between.

The rearrangement joins TRBV12-3 or TRBV12-4 to TRBJ1-6; the D is unclear. The CDR3 consists of 14 residues. Deletions cut 7 bases from V and 1 base from J, with 8 bases between. The CDR3 sequence: CASNRGSYNSPLHF. Written as DNA, the CDR3 is TGTGCCAGCAATCGCGGATCCTATAATTCACCCCTCCACTTT.

The chain carries TRBV6-4 and TRBJ2-3; 13 bases map to TRBD2. V shed 3 bases and J 4 bases; nucleotides not matched to a gene: 1. This CDR3 has 15 residues. Germline V lookup: CDR1 MRHNA, CDR2 SNTAGT. The CDR3 DNA reads TGTGCCAGCAGTGAGGGGACTAGCGGGGCAGATACGCAGTATTTT. This sequence encodes CASSEGTSGADTQYF.

The rearrangement links TRBV11-1 to TRBJ1-4; 8 bases agree with TRBD1. Germline-derived CDR1 and CDR2 are SGHAT and FQDESV (reference sequence). Losses at the gene ends were 5 bases for V and 4 bases for J; bases not matched to a gene: 6. The CDR3 length is 15 residues. CDR3 coding DNA: TGTGCCAGCAGCCGGACAGGGAGAAATAATGAAAAACTGTTTTTT. It codes for CASSRTGRNNEKLFF.